The 7 T cell receptor beta chains below were found in one sample sequenced in a study of STAT5B mutations in CD4+ large granular lymphocyte leukemia (dated by TCRdb to the early 2020s). Libraries were built with the immunoSEQ multiplex PCR assay. The clones in this table, taken by TCRdb from immuneACCESS, are in-frame only. Not every clone is retained; where verified, under half of the shortfall comes from an unresolved V gene, and the cause of the rest is unknown. Within this sample are roughly 40,000 clones, with around 84% of them counted one time only. The top ten clonotypes cover under 0.4% of the sample. Sequencing was done on a sample of CD4+ T cells from blood buffy coats. These receptors all come from a human donor in good health.

V usage is TRBV19 and J usage is TRBJ1-2, with D tentatively TRBD1 (5 bases). CDR3 length: 13 residues. Trimming removed 6 bases from V and 5 bases from J, with 13 bases in between. CDR1 and CDR2 (germline): LNHDA, SQIVND (reference sequence). CDR3 bases: TGTGCCAGTAGAGCGGACATCATGTATGGCTACACCTTC. Encoded protein: CASRADIMYGYTF.

This chain connects TRBV14 to TRBJ2-5; D is ambiguous. The germline gives CDR1 SGHDN, CDR2 FVKESK. The CDR3 length is 14 residues. Trimming cost V 0 bases and J 5 bases, with 10 bases left between them. CDR3 coding DNA: TGTGCCAGCAGCCAAGAGTTGGTGGGGGAGACCCAGTACTTC. This gives the protein CASSQELVGETQYF.

This clone was observed a few times. V and J are TRBV29-1 and TRBJ1-2, with a tentative D call TRBD1 (5 bases). Germline values: CDR1 SQVTM, CDR2 ANQGSEA. This CDR3 is 15 amino acids long. Trimming pared 4 bases from V and 2 bases from J, leaving 17 bases between. This chain's CDR3 is CSVARRGGVNYGYTF. For the CDR3, the DNA is TGCAGCGTTGCCCGAAGGGGTGGGGTAAACTATGGCTACACCTTC.

A few counts support this clone. The genes are TRBV4-2 and TRBJ1-6; perhaps TRBD1 as D (5 bases). The CDR3 is 14 residues long. CDR1 and CDR2 (germline): LGHNA, YNFKEQ. Trimming stripped 1 base from V and 7 bases from J, with 8 bases between. The CDR3 nucleotides are TGTGCCAGCAGCCAAGGACAGCCGAATTCACCCCTCCACTTT. It specifies CASSQGQPNSPLHF.

This chain connects TRBV2 to TRBJ2-5; D unclear. This CDR3 region has 10 residues. Trimming removed 5 bases from V and 5 bases from J, with 3 bases in between. Germline-derived CDR1 and CDR2 are SNHLY and FYNNEI. The CDR3 protein is CASSQETQYF. In DNA form, the CDR3 reads TGTGCCAGCAGTCAGGAGACCCAGTACTTC.

The CDR3 protein is CASSLRGAGGSYNSPLHF. The CDR3 DNA is TGTGCCAGCAGCTTAAGAGGGGCGGGGGGTTCCTATAATTCACCCCTCCACTTT. This chain joins TRBV11-2 and TRBJ1-6; TRBD1 is a possible D gene (5 bases). The V gene lost 2 bases and the J gene lost 1 base, with 15 bases spanning the gap. From germline, CDR1 is SGHAT and CDR2 FQNNGV. The CDR3 loop spans 18 amino acids.

J is TRBJ1-6 and V is TRBV9, with a tentative D call TRBD1 (6 bases). Germline loops: CDR1 SGDLS, CDR2 YYNGEE. Trimming took 4 bases from V and 3 from J, leaving 11 bases between them. The CDR3 sequence is 15 residues long. The DNA for the CDR3 is TGTGCCAGCAGCTTGGACAGATACTATAATTCACCCCTCCACTTT. Its translation: CASSLDRYYNSPLHF.